These T cell receptor beta chains were read from a single sample in a study of graft-versus-host responses after intestinal transplantation. The antigens these receptors bind are not known. Generated by immunoSEQ multiplex PCR, the TCRdb table keeps only in-frame clones and is missing some. Found here are about 64,000 clones, more than 85% of them singletons; the top ten hold around 1.7%. The material sequenced was unstimulated CD8+ T cells sorted from spleen or lymph node cells, taken before transplant. All receptors come from a human donor who was the organ donor for an intestinal transplant. Both conserved end residues are trimmed from each CDR3. Fields, in order: J gene, V gene, CDR3 protein.

TRBJ2-7	TRBV5-1	ASSFTTGGSYEQY
TRBJ1-2	TRBV27	ATLGPGTGVYGYT
TRBJ2-1	TRBV5-1	ASSLDRFYNEQF
TRBJ1-1	TRBV6-5	ASSYRDMNTEAF
TRBJ2-3	TRBV6-1	ASSELAGGPDTQY
TRBJ1-1	TRBV19	ASRTQGDTEAF
TRBJ2-3	TRBV7-9	ASSWAGSGDTQY
TRBJ1-1	TRBV6-8	ASSYRGLLSEAF
TRBJ1-6	TRBV9	ASSDTGSHSPLH
TRBJ2-5	TRBV27	ASSFGQGWEQY
TRBJ1-5	TRBV18	ASSPDRVDQPQH
TRBJ1-4	TRBV4-3	ASSQDLQGEKLF
TRBJ2-7	TRBV6-6	ASSYGEEDEQY
TRBJ2-1	TRBV6-4	ASSDRAGGGNEQF
TRBJ1-2	TRBV4-1	ASSHSAGTGDGYT
TRBJ2-7	TRBV2	ASMDRSSYEQY
TRBJ2-1	TRBV19	ASSISGWRDNEQF
TRBJ1-5	TRBV4-1	ASSRWQNNQPQH
TRBJ1-1	TRBV28	ASGGTMNTEAF
TRBJ1-4	TRBV28	ASSLVMDRGEKLF
TRBJ1-5	TRBV19	ASTSDRRSNQPQH
TRBJ2-7	TRBV4-1	ASSQALAGENEQY
TRBJ2-1	TRBV7-7	AQTGGSLLRLDYNEQF
TRBJ2-5	TRBV9	ASSGATSAGTQY
TRBJ2-1	TRBV7-2	ASSSRTSGRYNEQF
TRBJ2-1	TRBV6-1	ASEGLADYNEQF
TRBJ2-3	TRBV30	AWSVLSSGGEDTQY
TRBJ2-2	TRBV5-1	ASSHRLADHLSGELF
TRBJ2-7	TRBV7-6	ASSSRDRDYEQY
TRBJ2-2	TRBV7-9	ASSFRFANTGELF
TRBJ1-5	TRBV28	ASSRPTGGANQPQH
TRBJ1-4	TRBV6-6	ASSYPNRVDEKLF
TRBJ2-7	TRBV4-3	ASSPQGAGYEQY
TRBJ2-7	TRBV19	ASSVALDKSYEQY
TRBJ2-7	TRBV6-5	ASSTLQGTYEQY
TRBJ2-7	TRBV9	ASSPRIAGPYEQY
TRBJ1-1	TRBV29-1	SAFEGGDRGFHAF
TRBJ2-3	TRBV10-1	ASSEWRTTTRDTQY
TRBJ2-7	TRBV9	ASSAGTSGFEQY
TRBJ1-1	TRBV6-1	ASSEDRTYTEAF
TRBJ2-3	TRBV5-8	ASSQGQGSNADTQY
TRBJ2-1	TRBV30	AWSYFDNEQF
TRBJ2-7	TRBV7-2	ASSLVGPAYEQY
TRBJ2-1	TRBV27	ASSPGLPSYNEQF
TRBJ1-5	TRBV28	ASSHSPRQDLNQPQH
TRBJ1-1	TRBV11-2	ASSPRDRLNTEAF
TRBJ2-1	TRBV9	ASSIPPTGSYNEQF
TRBJ2-5	TRBV28	ASSLCLGLAGGQETQY